These 2 T cell receptor beta chains share one sample of origin, sequenced in a study of beta chain features in type 1 diabetes. The investigators reverse transcribed all of the isolated RNA, so they sequenced expressed TCRB transcripts. Sequenced by immunoSEQ multiplex PCR; TCRdb stores in-frame clones only, minus some. Of fewer than 900,000 clones in the sample, 15% to 20% were seen once. Sequencing was carried out using naive CD4+ T cells from blood. These receptors originate from a woman between 18 and 29 years old in good health.

There are a few counts of this clone. This chain connects TRBV9 to TRBJ2-2; D unresolved. The CDR3 is 14 amino acids. The germline V and J ends were trimmed by 6 bases and 0 bases, with 9 bases remaining between them. CDR1 and CDR2 (germline): SGDLS, YYNGEE. Here the CDR3 DNA reads TGTGCCAGCAATCCGGGCGCGAACACCGGGGAGCTGTTTTTT. Protein product: CASNPGANTGELFF.

This clone was seen more than once but under ten times. The rearrangement uses TRBV7-9 and TRBJ2-3; perhaps D is TRBD1 or TRBD2 (5 bases each). Germline CDR1 reads SEHNR; CDR2 reads FQNEAQ (reference sequence). V was trimmed by 5 bases and J by 0 bases, leaving 18 bases between them. There are 17 residues in the CDR3. CDR3 nucleotides: TGTGCCAGCAGCCCCGACCCCGGGGCCACTAGCACAGATACGCAGTATTTT. Its translation: CASSPDPGATSTDTQYF.